Here is one T cell receptor beta chain with its context. This specimen comes from a study of T cell changes during pregnancy in multiple sclerosis. The data were produced by immunoSEQ multiplex PCR, yet TCRdb's version contains in-frame clones alone and is incomplete. The data show over 30,000 clones, around 90% seen once. In germline, CDR1 is LGHNT, CDR2 FRNRAP. This CDR3 spans 18 amino acids. The J segment lost 2 bases and the V segment lost 5 bases, leaving 14 bases of the junction unmatched. The receptor's source is a female donor with multiple sclerosis, enrolled in a pregnancy study. The input for sequencing was CD8+ T cells from peripheral blood mononuclear cells, taken in the third trimester of pregnancy. The V call is TRBV12-5, the J call TRBJ2-5; 10 nucleotides agree with TRBD1. The CDR3 DNA reads as TGTGCTAGTGGTCCCTTCCCTCCGGGACAGGGGTCTCAAGAGACCCAGTACTTC. Protein: CASGPFPPGQGSQETQYF.